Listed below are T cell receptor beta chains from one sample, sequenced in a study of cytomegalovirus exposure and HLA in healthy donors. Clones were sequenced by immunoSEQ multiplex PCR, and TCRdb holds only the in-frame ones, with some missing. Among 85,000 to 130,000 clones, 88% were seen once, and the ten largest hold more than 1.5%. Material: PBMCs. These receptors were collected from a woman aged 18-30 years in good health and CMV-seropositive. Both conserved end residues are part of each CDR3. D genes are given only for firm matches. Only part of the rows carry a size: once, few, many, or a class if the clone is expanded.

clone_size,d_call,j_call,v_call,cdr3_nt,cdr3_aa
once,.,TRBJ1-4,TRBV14,TGTGCCAGCAGCCCTGGGGGCTCACCTAATGAAAAACTGTTTTTT,CASSPGGSPNEKLFF
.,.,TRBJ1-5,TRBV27,TGTGCCAGCAGACGGACAGTACCTAGCAATCAGCCCCAGCATTTT,CASRRTVPSNQPQHF
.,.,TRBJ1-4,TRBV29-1,TGCAGCGTTGGGAAAACCGGGACAAACCGTGAAAAACTGTTTTTT,CSVGKTGTNREKLFF
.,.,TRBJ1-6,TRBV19,TGTGCCAGTAGTCCGGGATTTAGGGGGAATTCACCCCTCCACTTT,CASSPGFRGNSPLHF
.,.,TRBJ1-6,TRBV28,TGTGCCAGCAGCGAAACAGGGCGCTCCTATAATTCACCCCTCCACTTT,CASSETGRSYNSPLHF
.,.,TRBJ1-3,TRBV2,TGTGCCAGCAGTGCAGGGCGGTCTGGAAACACCATATATTTT,CASSAGRSGNTIYF
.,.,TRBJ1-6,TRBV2,TGTGCCAGCAGAGCGGACAGCGAAAATTCACCCCTCCACTTT,CASRADSENSPLHF
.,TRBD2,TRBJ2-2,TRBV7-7,TGTGCTAGCAGCTTCATTACTAGCGGGGGCGCGAACACCGGGGAGCTGTTTTTT,CASSFITSGGANTGELFF
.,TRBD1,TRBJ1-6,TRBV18,TGTGCCAGCTGGGCAGGGGGTGGCAATTCACCCCTCCACTTT,CASWAGGGNSPLHF
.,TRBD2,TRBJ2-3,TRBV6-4,TGTGCCAGCAGTGACCCTAGCGGGGGGTCAGATACGCAGTATTTT,CASSDPSGGSDTQYF
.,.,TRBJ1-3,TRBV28,TGTGCCAGCAGTTTACCCGGGTCGGGAAACACCATATATTTT,CASSLPGSGNTIYF